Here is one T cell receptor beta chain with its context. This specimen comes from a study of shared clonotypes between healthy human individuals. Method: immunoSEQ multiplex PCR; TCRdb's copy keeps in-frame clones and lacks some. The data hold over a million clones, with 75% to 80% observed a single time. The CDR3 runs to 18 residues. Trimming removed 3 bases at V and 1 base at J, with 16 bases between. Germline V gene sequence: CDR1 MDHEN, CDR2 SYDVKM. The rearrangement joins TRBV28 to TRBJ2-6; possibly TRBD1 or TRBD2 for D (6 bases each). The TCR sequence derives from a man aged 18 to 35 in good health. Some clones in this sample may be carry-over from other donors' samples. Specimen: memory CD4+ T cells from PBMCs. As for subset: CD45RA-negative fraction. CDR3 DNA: TGTGCCAGCAGTTTCATGGGGGGCGCTCGGTCTGGGGCCAACGTCCTGACTTTC. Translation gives CASSFMGGARSGANVLTF.